This TCR beta chain stems from a study of blood T cells in healthy people across ages. Study-level results: Donor CMV status, an unknown factor, possibly confounded changes in expanded clonotypes. Per million T cells, the diversity of TCR beta decreased roughly linearly as age advanced.

Caucasian, healthy and from Russia, the donors were aged between roughly 6 and 100. The use of a sample-barcoded 5' primer and a J-beta primer mix characterized a second PCR of roughly 7 to 11 cycles. TCRdb passed the 5' RACE reads through MiXCR, listing each CDR3 protein once. The sample includes roughly 1,100,000 distinct CDR3 sequences, 20% to 25% of them seen just once. This clonotype was found a few times. The target antigen is unknown. The CDR3 sequence is 13 residues long. Germline CDR1 DFQATT, CDR2 SNEGSKA (reference sequence). The same sample was also used in a study of T cells of mothers and their children. That study adds: cDNA was synthesized from all extracted RNA at roughly 1.5 ug per reaction.

The gene calls are TRBV20-1 and TRBJ1-2; D is perhaps TRBD1 (6 bases). The clonotype originates from a girl aged 2-10 years in good health. The sample consisted of blood. CDR3 loop: CRANFGGGGPLTF. DNA for the CDR3: TGCAGAGCAAACTTCGGAGGGGGGGGGCCCCTAACCTTC.